This is a list of T cell receptor beta chains from one sample in a study of T cell responses to AZD1222 COVID-19 vaccine. Measured with immunoSEQ multiplex PCR; TCRdb has only the in-frame clones, and not every one. The sample holds fewer than 200,000 clones, around 90% seen once. Sequences were derived from peripheral blood, sampled on day 0 of AZD1222 vaccination. Receptor source: an adult in good health. Both conserved end residues are part of each CDR3. The D gene is left open where the match is weak. Expanded clones are given a class, and other clones once, few, many or no size at all.

d_gene	v_gene	j_gene	abundance	CDR3aa	CDR3nt
.	TRBV7-9	TRBJ1-1	.	CASSGGRGTEAFF	TGTGCCAGCAGCGGGGGGCGCGGCACTGAAGCTTTCTTT
.	TRBV7-9	TRBJ2-2	.	CASSLGGHLKNTGELFF	TGTGCCAGCAGCTTAGGGGGACACCTAAAGAACACCGGGGAGCTGTTTTTT
TRBD1	TRBV6-5	TRBJ1-2	.	CASSLRTGGFDGYTF	TGTGCCAGCAGTCTTAGGACAGGGGGTTTTGATGGCTACACCTTC
TRBD1	TRBV19	TRBJ1-1	.	CASILQGAPEAFF	TGTGCCAGTATCCTGCAGGGGGCCCCTGAAGCTTTCTTT
.	TRBV7-9	TRBJ1-1	.	CASSAPAGETEAFF	TGTGCCAGCAGCGCCCCAGCGGGGGAGACTGAAGCTTTCTTT
.	TRBV20-1	TRBJ1-1	.	CSATGNTEAFF	TGCAGTGCAACAGGGAACACTGAAGCTTTCTTT
.	TRBV3-1/TRBV3-2	TRBJ2-7	.	CASSQAGSRQYF	TGTGCCAGCAGCCAAGCGGGATCGCGGCAGTACTTC
.	TRBV14	TRBJ2-7	few	CASSQRRRYYEQYF	TGTGCCAGCAGCCAAAGGAGGCGGTACTACGAGCAGTACTTC
.	TRBV7-6	TRBJ1-1	.	CASSSTPGVNTEAFF	TGTGCCAGCAGCTCCACACCAGGAGTCAACACTGAAGCTTTCTTT
.	TRBV19	TRBJ1-2	.	CASSIGAGNYGYTF	TGTGCCAGTAGTATAGGGGCGGGTAACTATGGCTACACCTTC
.	TRBV6-2/TRBV6-3	TRBJ2-1	.	CASSYWGVRYEQFF	TGTGCCAGCAGTTACTGGGGGGTAAGGTATGAGCAGTTCTTC
.	TRBV6-5	TRBJ2-7	.	CASSYATGRSYEQYF	TGTGCCAGCAGTTATGCGACAGGGAGGTCCTACGAGCAGTACTTC
.	TRBV6-5	TRBJ1-2	.	CASSYIPAGGYTF	TGTGCCAGCAGTTACATTCCCGCAGGCGGCTACACCTTC
TRBD1	TRBV18	TRBJ1-1	.	CASSPVPGGRTEAFF	TGTGCCAGCTCACCTGTCCCAGGGGGGAGGACTGAAGCTTTCTTT
.	TRBV13	TRBJ1-2	.	CASSLGGSYGYTF	TGTGCCAGCAGCTTAGGCGGAAGCTATGGCTACACCTTC
TRBD2	TRBV7-3	TRBJ2-1	.	CASSLIGTSGSSVLNEQFF	TGTGCCAGCAGCTTGATAGGGACTAGCGGGAGTTCGGTCTTAAATGAGCAGTTCTTC
TRBD1	TRBV7-2	TRBJ1-2	.	CASSLSSSQGGHGYTF	TGTGCCAGCAGCCTTAGTAGTTCCCAGGGGGGCCATGGCTACACCTTC
.	TRBV7-2	TRBJ2-7	.	CASSPARYEQYF	TGTGCCAGCAGCCCGGCGAGATACGAGCAGTACTTC
TRBD1	TRBV5-1	TRBJ2-7	.	CASSTGQGGSYEQYF	TGCGCCAGCAGCACCGGACAGGGGGGGTCCTACGAGCAGTACTTC
.	TRBV4-1	TRBJ1-5	.	CASSQDLGIGQPQHF	TGCGCCAGCAGCCAAGATTTAGGGATAGGTCAGCCCCAGCATTTT
.	TRBV19	TRBJ1-5	.	CASNTPGWGPQHF	TGTGCCAGTAATACGCCGGGGTGGGGGCCCCAGCATTTT
TRBD2	TRBV11-2	TRBJ2-7	.	CASSLVMVGLAGYEQYF	TGTGCCAGCAGCTTAGTTATGGTCGGTCTAGCGGGCTACGAGCAGTACTTC
.	TRBV6-1	TRBJ2-1	.	CASSEKGGFLGEQFF	TGTGCCAGCAGTGAAAAAGGGGGTTTCTTGGGTGAGCAGTTCTTC
TRBD1	TRBV2	TRBJ1-5	.	CASSRDRGRGQPQHF	TGTGCCAGCAGCCGGGACAGGGGACGAGGACAGCCCCAGCATTTT
.	TRBV30	TRBJ1-5	.	CAWGTGGNQPQHF	TGTGCCTGGGGAACAGGCGGGAATCAGCCCCAGCATTTT
TRBD1	TRBV18	TRBJ2-7	.	CASSPPPGTAIYEQYF	TGTGCCAGCTCACCACCGCCCGGGACAGCTATCTACGAGCAGTACTTC
TRBD2	TRBV5-1	TRBJ2-5	.	CASSFLAATPETQYF	TGCGCCAGCAGCTTCCTAGCGGCTACCCCGGAGACCCAGTACTTC
TRBD2	TRBV4-1	TRBJ2-7	once	CASSQDPPTSGNHEQYF	TGCGCCAGCAGCCAAGATCCTCCGACTAGCGGGAACCACGAGCAGTACTTC
.	TRBV19	TRBJ2-7	.	CASSMISSFSSYEQYF	TGTGCCAGTAGTATGATTAGTTCTTTTAGCTCCTACGAGCAGTACTTC